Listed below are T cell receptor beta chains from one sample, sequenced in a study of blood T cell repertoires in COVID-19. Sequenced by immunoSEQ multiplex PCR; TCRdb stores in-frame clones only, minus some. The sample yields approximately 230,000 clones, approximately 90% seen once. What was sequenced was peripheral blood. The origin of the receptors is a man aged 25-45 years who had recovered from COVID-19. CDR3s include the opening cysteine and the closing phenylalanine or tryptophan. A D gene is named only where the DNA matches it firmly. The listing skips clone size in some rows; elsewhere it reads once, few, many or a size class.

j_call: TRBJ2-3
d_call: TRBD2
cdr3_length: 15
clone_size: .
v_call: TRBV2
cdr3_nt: TGTGCCAGCAGTGAAGAACTAGCGAGCACAGATACGCAGTATTTT
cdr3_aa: CASSEELASTDTQYF

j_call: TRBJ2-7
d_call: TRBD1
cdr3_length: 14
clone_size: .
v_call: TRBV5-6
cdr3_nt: TGTGCCAGCAGTCCCGGGACAGGGGGCAGCGAGCAGTACTTC
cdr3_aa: CASSPGTGGSEQYF

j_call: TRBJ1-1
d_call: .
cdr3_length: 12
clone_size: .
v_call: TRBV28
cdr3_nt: TGTGCCTGCAACTCCCAGAACACTGAAGCTTTCTTT
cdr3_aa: CACNSQNTEAFF

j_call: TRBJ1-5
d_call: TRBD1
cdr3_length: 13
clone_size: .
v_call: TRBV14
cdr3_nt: TGTGCCAGCAGTCGGGACAGGGATCAGCCCCAGCATTTT
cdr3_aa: CASSRDRDQPQHF

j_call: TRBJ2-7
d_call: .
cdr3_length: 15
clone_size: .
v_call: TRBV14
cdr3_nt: TGTGCCAGCAGCGATAGCATGGGGCCCCGGTACGAGCAGTACTTC
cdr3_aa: CASSDSMGPRYEQYF

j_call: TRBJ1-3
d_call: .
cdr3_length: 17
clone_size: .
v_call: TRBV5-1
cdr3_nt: TGCGCCAGCAGCTTGACAAACGACAGGAGCTCTGGAAACACCATATATTTT
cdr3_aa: CASSLTNDRSSGNTIYF

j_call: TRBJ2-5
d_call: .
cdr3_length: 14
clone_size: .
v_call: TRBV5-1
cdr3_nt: TGCGCCAGCAGCCCCCGGGACTCCTCCGAGACCCAGTACTTC
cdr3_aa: CASSPRDSSETQYF

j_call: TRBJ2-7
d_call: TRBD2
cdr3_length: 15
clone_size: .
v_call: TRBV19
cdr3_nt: TGTGCCAGTAGTATAGATCCACGGGGGGCCTACGAGCAGTACTTC
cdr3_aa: CASSIDPRGAYEQYF

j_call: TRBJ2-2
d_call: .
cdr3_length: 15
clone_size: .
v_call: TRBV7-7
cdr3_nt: TGTGCCAGCAGCTTCAGGGTTGGGGGGACCGGGGAGCTGTTTTTT
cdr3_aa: CASSFRVGGTGELFF

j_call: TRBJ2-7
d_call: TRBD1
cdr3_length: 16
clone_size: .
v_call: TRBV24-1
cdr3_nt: TGTGCCACCAGTGATGGGACAGGGGGTTCCTCCTACGAGCAGTACTTC
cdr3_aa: CATSDGTGGSSYEQYF

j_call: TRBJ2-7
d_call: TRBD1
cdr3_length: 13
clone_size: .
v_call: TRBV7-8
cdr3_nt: TGTGCCAGCAGCCCGGGACAGTACTACGAGCAGTACTTC
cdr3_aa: CASSPGQYYEQYF

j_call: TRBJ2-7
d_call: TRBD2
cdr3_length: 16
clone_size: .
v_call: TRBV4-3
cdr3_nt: TGCGCCAGCAGCCAAGGGCGGCTGGCGGGGGTCTACGAGCAGTACTTC
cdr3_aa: CASSQGRLAGVYEQYF

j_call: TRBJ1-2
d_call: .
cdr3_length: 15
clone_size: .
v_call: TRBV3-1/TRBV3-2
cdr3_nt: TGTGCCAGCAGCCACCAGAGAGAGGGCGCGGTTGGCTACACCTTC
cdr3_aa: CASSHQREGAVGYTF

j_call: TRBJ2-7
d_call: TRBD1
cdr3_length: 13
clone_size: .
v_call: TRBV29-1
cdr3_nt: TGCAGCGGAGGGACAGGGGGCTCGGGCGAGCAGTACTTC
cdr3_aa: CSGGTGGSGEQYF

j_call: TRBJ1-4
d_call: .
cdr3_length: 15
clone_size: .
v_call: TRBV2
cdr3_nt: TGTGCCAGCAGTGAAGCGCCAGGGAGGGGTGAAAAACTGTTTTTT
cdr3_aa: CASSEAPGRGEKLFF

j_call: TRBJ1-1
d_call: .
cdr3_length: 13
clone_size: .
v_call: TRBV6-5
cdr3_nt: TGTGCCAGCAGTTTACTTAAAGACACTGAAGCTTTCTTT
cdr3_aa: CASSLLKDTEAFF

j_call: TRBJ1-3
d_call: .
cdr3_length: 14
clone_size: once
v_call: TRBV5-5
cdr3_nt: TGTGCCAGCAGCTCTCAGGGCTCTGGAAACACCATATATTTT
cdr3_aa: CASSSQGSGNTIYF

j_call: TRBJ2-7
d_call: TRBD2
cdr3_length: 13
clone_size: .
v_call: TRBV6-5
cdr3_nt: TGTGCAGTAGGGGAGGGGTGGTCCTACGAGCAGTACTTC
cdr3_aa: CAVGEGWSYEQYF

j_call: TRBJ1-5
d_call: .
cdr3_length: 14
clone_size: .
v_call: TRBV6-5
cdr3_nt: TGTGCCAGCAACACCGGGAGTAGCAATCAGCCCCAGCATTTT
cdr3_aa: CASNTGSSNQPQHF

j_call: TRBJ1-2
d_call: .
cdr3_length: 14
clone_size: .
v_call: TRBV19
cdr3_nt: TGTGCCAGTAGTTCGGTGTTGTCGGTCTATGGCTACACCTTC
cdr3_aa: CASSSVLSVYGYTF

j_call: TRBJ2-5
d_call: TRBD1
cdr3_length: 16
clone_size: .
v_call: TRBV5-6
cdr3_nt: TGTGCCAGCAGCTTTCGCGACAGGGGCCCTTTCCAGACCCAGTACTTC
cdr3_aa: CASSFRDRGPFQTQYF

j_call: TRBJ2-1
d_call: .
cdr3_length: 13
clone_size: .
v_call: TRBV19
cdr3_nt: TGTGCCAGCCCCCCCGATACCCGGAATGAGCAGTTCTTC
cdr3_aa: CASPPDTRNEQFF

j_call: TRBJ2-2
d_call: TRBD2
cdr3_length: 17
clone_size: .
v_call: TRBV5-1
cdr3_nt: TGCGCCAGCAGCTTAATAAGCGGGGGGGCGAACACCGGGGAGCTGTTTTTT
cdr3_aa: CASSLISGGANTGELFF

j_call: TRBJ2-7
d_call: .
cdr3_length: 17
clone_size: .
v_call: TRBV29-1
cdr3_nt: TGCAGCGTTGAGGGGGACGACGCCAGGAGGGAAAACTACGAGCAGTACTTC
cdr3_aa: CSVEGDDARRENYEQYF

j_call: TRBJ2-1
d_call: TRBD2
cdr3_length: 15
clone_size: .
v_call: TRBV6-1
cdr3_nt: TGTGCCAGCAGTGAGACTAGCGGGGGGCCGTATGAGCAGTTCTTC
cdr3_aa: CASSETSGGPYEQFF

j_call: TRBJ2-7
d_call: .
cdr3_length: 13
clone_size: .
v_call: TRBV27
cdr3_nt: TGTGCCAGCAGTTTATTGACCGCGGCAGAGCAGTACTTC
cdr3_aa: CASSLLTAAEQYF

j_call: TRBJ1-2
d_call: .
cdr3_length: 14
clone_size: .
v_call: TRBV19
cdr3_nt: TGTGCCAGTACCCTGGGGGCAGGGTCCTATGGCTACACCTTC
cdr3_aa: CASTLGAGSYGYTF

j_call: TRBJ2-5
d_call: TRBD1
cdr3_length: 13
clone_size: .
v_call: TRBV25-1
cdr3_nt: TGTGCCAGCAACGGACAGGGGCAAGAGACCCAGTACTTC
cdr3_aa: CASNGQGQETQYF

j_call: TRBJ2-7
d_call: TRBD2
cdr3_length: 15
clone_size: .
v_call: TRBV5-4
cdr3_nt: TGTGCCAGCAGCTTGCGACTAGCGGGGTACGACGAGCAGTACTTC
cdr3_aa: CASSLRLAGYDEQYF

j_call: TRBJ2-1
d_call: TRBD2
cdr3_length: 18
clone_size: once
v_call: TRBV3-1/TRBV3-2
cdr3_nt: TGTGCCAGCAGCCAAGGAAGCCTGACTAGCGGGGGGGCCCATGAGCAGTTCTTC
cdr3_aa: CASSQGSLTSGGAHEQFF

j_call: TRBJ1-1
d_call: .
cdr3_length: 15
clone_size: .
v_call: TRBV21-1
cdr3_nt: TGTGCCAGCACACTCCGGACAGGGGGATGCACTGAAGCTTTCTTT
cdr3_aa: CASTLRTGGCTEAFF

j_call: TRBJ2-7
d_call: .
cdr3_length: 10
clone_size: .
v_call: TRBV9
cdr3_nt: TGTGCCAGCCGACTTGAGGAGCAGTACTTC
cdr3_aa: CASRLEEQYF

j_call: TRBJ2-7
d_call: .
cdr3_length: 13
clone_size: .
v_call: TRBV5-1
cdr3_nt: TGCGCCAGCAGCTTGCCGACAGGCCACGAGCAGTACTTC
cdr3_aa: CASSLPTGHEQYF

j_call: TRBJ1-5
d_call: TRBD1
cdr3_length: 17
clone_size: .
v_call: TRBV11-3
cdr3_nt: TGTGCCAGCACCCTTGGACGGACAGGGGGGGTTCCATCGCCCCAGCATTTT
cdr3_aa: CASTLGRTGGVPSPQHF

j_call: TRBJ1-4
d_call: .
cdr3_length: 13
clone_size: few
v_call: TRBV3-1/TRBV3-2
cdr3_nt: TGTGCCAGCAGGAAACGGGGAAATGAAAAACTGTTTTTT
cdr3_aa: CASRKRGNEKLFF

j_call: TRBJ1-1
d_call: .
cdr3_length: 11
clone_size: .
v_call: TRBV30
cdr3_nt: TGTGCCACCCGGCCAGGGCGAGGAGCTTTCTTT
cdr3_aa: CATRPGRGAFF

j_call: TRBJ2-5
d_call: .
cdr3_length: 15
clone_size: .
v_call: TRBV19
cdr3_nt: TGTGCCAGCACGAAAACATTGACGGGCCAAGAGACCCAGTACTTC
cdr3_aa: CASTKTLTGQETQYF

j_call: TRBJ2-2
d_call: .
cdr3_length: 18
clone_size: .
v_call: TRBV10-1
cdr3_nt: TGCGCCAGCAGTGAACAGGGAAAGGGAGCGTTGAACACCGGGGAGCTGTTTTTT
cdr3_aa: CASSEQGKGALNTGELFF

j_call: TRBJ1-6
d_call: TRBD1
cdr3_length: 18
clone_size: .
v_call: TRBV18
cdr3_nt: TGTGCCAGCTCACCAGGGAGACAGGGAAGCTCCTATAATTCACCCCTCCACTTT
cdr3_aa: CASSPGRQGSSYNSPLHF

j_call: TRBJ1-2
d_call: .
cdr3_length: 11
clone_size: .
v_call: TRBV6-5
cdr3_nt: TGTGCCAGCAGCCCCGGCTATGGCTACACCTTC
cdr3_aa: CASSPGYGYTF

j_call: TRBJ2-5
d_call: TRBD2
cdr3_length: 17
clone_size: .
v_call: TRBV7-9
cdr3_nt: TGTGCCAGCACCACCGGACTAGCGGGGGGGCCTTGGGAGACCCAGTACTTC
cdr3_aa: CASTTGLAGGPWETQYF

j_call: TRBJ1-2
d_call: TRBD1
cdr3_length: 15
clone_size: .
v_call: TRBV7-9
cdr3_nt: TGTGCCAGCAGCTTAGACGCCCCAGGGGGCGCTGGCTACACCTTC
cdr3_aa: CASSLDAPGGAGYTF

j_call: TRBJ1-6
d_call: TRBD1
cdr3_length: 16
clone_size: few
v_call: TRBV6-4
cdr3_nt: TGTGCCAGCAGTGACTCGGACAGGGGACGAGATTCACCCCTCCACTTT
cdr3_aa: CASSDSDRGRDSPLHF

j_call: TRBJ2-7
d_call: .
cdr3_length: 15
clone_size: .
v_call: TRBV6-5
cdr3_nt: TGTGCCAGCAGCCTTCAACAGGGTACTTCGTGGAGGCAGTACTTC
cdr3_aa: CASSLQQGTSWRQYF

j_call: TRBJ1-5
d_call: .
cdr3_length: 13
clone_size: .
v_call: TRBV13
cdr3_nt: TGTGCCAGCAGTATGGCGGATAATCAGCCCCAGCATTTT
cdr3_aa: CASSMADNQPQHF

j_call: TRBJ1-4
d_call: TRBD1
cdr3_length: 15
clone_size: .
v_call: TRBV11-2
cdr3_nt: TGTGCCAGCAGCCCGACCGGGACAGAGAATGAAAAACTGTTTTTT
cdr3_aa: CASSPTGTENEKLFF

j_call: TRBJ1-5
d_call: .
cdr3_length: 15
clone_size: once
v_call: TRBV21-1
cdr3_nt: TGTGCCAGCAGCAAGGGGAGGGGGTCTAATCAGCCCCAGCATTTT
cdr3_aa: CASSKGRGSNQPQHF